This TCR beta chain is drawn from a study of molecular identifiers for immune sequencing clone quantification. Study overall: Split five ways in replicates, RNA from roughly 20,000 or 100,000 naive CD8 cells had four portions sequenced. Study outcomes and limitations: A single cell's spiked Jurkat TCR RNA was reportedly detectable among 950,000 to 1,000,000 naive cells. Over 97% of CMV-specific effector molecules, but under 1% of naive ones, were in clones above 20 copies.

In the case of this clonotype: Antigen: not known. A much larger clone differs from this one at a single base, so this may be a read error.

Previously described methods and listed TCR primers produced bulk TCR libraries. TCRdb independently ran MiXCR on the PCR reads; one entry per CDR3 protein. The data show about 100,000 distinct CDR3 sequences, about 35% seen once. The V gene lost 3 bases and the J gene lost 9 bases, with 11 bases spanning the gap. This CDR3 is built from 12 residues. Germline CDR1 and CDR2: LGHNA and YNFKEQ. The sequenced sample was naive CD8+ T cells from blood, with Jurkat cell RNA spiked in. Subset in this sample: FACS-sorted CD8+CD4-CCR7+CD45RA+ naive T cells. The V call is TRBV4-2, the J call TRBJ2-5; D gene ambiguous. This TCR was sampled from a human donor in good health. Some libraries in this study had Jurkat cell RNA spiked in. The CDR3 DNA follows: TGTGCCAGCAGCCATATCGCTGAGCCCCAGTACTTC. Its protein product is CASSHIAEPQYF.